These 14 T cell receptor beta chains were sequenced from one sample in a study of blood T cell repertoires in COVID-19. Here immunoSEQ multiplex PCR was the method, and the copy in TCRdb shows in-frame clones only, minus some. The sample has approximately 64,000 clones, just over 85% seen once. Sequenced: peripheral blood. The source is an older woman with COVID-19, enrolled during active disease.

V usage is TRBV3-1 (or the pseudogene TRBV3-2) and J usage is TRBJ1-6; 7 bases align to TRBD1. V lost 5 bases and J lost 0; bases outside the gene matches: 4. The CDR3 loop spans 16 amino acids. CDR1 and CDR2 from the germline V gene are LGHDT and YNNKEL (reference sequence). Here the CDR3 reads CASSYRGGSYNSPLHF. In DNA, the CDR3 is TGTGCCAGCAGCTACAGGGGCGGCTCCTATAATTCACCCCTCCACTTT.

The V call is TRBV7-2, the J call TRBJ2-5, with D tentatively TRBD1 (5 bases). Germline V gene data show CDR1 as SGHTA and CDR2 as FQGNSA. V lost 6 bases and J lost 5, with 16 bases in between. The CDR3 is 14 amino acids. The CDR3 DNA sequence: TGTGCCAGCAGTCCCAAAAGGGGCGATGAGACCCAGTACTTC. Protein sequence: CASSPKRGDETQYF.

The chain has TRBV7-9 and TRBJ2-1, with TRBD2 matching 9 bases. The V gene's germline CDR1 is SEHNR and CDR2 FQNEAQ (reference sequence). This CDR3 contains 19 residues. V was pared by 1 base and J by 0 bases, with 10 bases of the junction left unmatched. CDR3 bases: TGTGCCAGCAGCTTAGGGAGACTAGCGGCTCCGAGCTCCTACAATGAGCAGTTCTTC. Translating it yields CASSLGRLAAPSSYNEQFF.

V usage is TRBV2 and J usage is TRBJ1-5; D not certain. Per germline, CDR1 SNHLY and CDR2 FYNNEI. This CDR3 contains 14 residues. V gave up 9 bases and J gave up 5 bases, with 17 bases separating them. Here the CDR3 reads CASRPDPGDQPQHF. In nucleotides, the CDR3 is TGTGCCAGTAGACCAGACCCCGGGGATCAGCCCCAGCATTTT.

V and J are TRBV27 and TRBJ1-1; maybe TRBD1 (6 bases). The germline CDR1 and CDR2 sequences are MNHEY and SMNVEV (reference sequence). V shed 4 bases and J shed 1 base, with 16 bases lying between them. The CDR3 extends over 16 amino acids. The CDR3 DNA reads as TGTGCCAGCAGTTCCCTATCAGGGGCGGGGAACACTGAAGCTTTCTTT. Its translation is CASSSLSGAGNTEAFF.

CDR3 in amino acids: CASSFQQGAAGYTF. The CDR3 DNA is TGTGCCAGCAGCTTCCAACAGGGGGCGGCTGGCTACACCTTC. The J gene is TRBJ1-2, the V gene TRBV11-2, with 9 bases lining up with TRBD1. Germline V gene data show CDR1 as SGHAT and CDR2 as FQNNGV. V trimming: 3 bases; J trimming: 7 bases; junction bases outside the gene matches: 6. The CDR3 spans 14 residues. Based on the CDR3 plus reference TRBV11-2 and TRBJ1-2, the full variable domain is EAGVAQSPRYKIIEKRQSVAFWCNPISGHATLYWYQQILGQGPKLLIQFQNNGVVDDSQLPKDRFSAERLKGVDSTLKIQPAKLEDSAVYLCASSFQQGAAGYTFGSGTRLTVV.

The chain carries TRBV6-2 or TRBV6-3 and TRBJ2-3; a weak D match, TRBD2 (6 bases). The CDR3 totals 12 residues. Deletions cut 2 bases from V and 10 bases from J, with 10 bases between. The germline V gene has CDR1 MNHEY and CDR2 SVGEGT. In DNA, the CDR3 is TGTGCCAGCAGTTACGCCGGGGGAGCGCAGTATTTT. It encodes CASSYAGGAQYF.

The chain recombines TRBV24-1 with TRBJ2-3; D possibly corresponds to TRBD1 (5 bases). Germline CDR1 is KGHDR and CDR2 is SFDVKD. The V and J ends lost 6 bases and 2 bases respectively, with 11 bases between them. The CDR3 is 14 residues long. CDR3 in DNA: TGTGCCACCAGTCCGACAGATACCACAGATACGCAGTATTTT. Its protein product is CATSPTDTTDTQYF.

The CDR3 loop reads CASSLAGTGGLREKLFF. CDR3 nucleotide sequence: TGTGCCAGCAGCTTAGCGGGGACAGGGGGCCTAAGGGAAAAACTGTTTTTT. The chain is built from TRBV7-2 and TRBJ1-4; 12 nucleotides match TRBD1. The CDR3 runs 17 residues. Looked up from germline, CDR1 is SGHTA and CDR2 is FQGNSA. J lost 8 bases, V lost 0 bases, and 7 bases had no gene match.

The chain joins TRBV5-5 to TRBJ1-1, with no clear D. V was clipped by 4 bases and J by 6 bases, with 10 bases between them. Germline V gives CDR1 SGHKS, CDR2 YYEKEE (reference sequence). CDR3 length: 12 amino acids. The CDR3 coding sequence is TGTGCCAGCAGCCGCGGGAATCCTGAAGCTTTCTTT. This sequence encodes CASSRGNPEAFF.

The chain combines TRBV6-5 with TRBJ2-7; 9 bases align to TRBD1. Germline loops: CDR1 MNHEY, CDR2 SVGAGI. This CDR3 is built from 15 residues. The junction had 12 bases not matched to a gene; V was cut back by 8 bases and J by 4 bases. CDR3 coding DNA: TGTGCCAGCGGGGGGGGCGGACAGGGGTGGTACGAGCAGTACTTC. As protein: CASGGGGQGWYEQYF.

The chain employs TRBV7-9 and TRBJ2-3; D might be TRBD1 (6 bases). V dropped 2 bases and J dropped 1 base, with 7 bases sitting between them. The germline V gene encodes CDR1 SEHNR and CDR2 FQNEAQ (reference sequence). The CDR3 has 14 amino acids. This CDR3 is CASSLYRGTDTQYF. The CDR3 DNA sequence: TGTGCCAGCAGCTTATACAGGGGCACAGATACGCAGTATTTT.

V is TRBV19 and J is TRBJ1-1; D gene ambiguous. Looked up from germline, CDR1 is LNHDA and CDR2 is SQIVND (reference sequence). V was shortened by 5 bases and J by 0 bases, with 19 bases between the two germline ends. The CDR3 sequence is 17 residues long. In DNA, the CDR3 is TGTGCCAGTAGTCCTCAGGCGAGCTACCTCATGAACACTGAAGCTTTCTTT. The encoded protein is CASSPQASYLMNTEAFF.

V is TRBV9 and J is TRBJ2-5; 9 bases fit TRBD2. Germline CDR1 reads SGDLS; CDR2 reads YYNGEE. This CDR3 contains 16 residues. After removal of 0 bases from V and 4 bases from J, the junction contained 7 bases not matched to a gene. In DNA, the CDR3 is TGTGCCAGCAGCGTAGCCCAGCGGGGGGCGGGAGAGACCCAGTACTTC. This codes for CASSVAQRGAGETQYF.